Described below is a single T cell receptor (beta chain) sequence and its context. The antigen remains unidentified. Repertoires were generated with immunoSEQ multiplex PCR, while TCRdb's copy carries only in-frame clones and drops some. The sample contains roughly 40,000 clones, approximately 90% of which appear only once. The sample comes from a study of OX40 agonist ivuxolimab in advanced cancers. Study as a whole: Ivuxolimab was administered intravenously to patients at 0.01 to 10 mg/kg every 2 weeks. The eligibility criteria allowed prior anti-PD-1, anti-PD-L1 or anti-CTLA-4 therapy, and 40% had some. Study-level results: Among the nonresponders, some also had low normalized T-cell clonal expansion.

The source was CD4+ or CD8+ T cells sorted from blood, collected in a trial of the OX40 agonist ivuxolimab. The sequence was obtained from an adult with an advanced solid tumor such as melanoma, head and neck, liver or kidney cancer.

CDR3 in amino acids: CAWSYRGLGDTQYF. In nucleotides, the CDR3 is TGTGCCTGGAGCTACAGGGGGCTTGGAGATACGCAGTATTTT. The chain has TRBV30 and TRBJ2-3, with 9 bases that match TRBD1. Germline lookup yields CDR1 GTSNPN and CDR2 SVGIG (reference sequence). The CDR3 covers 14 residues. V lost 3 bases to trimming and J lost 5 bases; unmatched junction nucleotides: 6.